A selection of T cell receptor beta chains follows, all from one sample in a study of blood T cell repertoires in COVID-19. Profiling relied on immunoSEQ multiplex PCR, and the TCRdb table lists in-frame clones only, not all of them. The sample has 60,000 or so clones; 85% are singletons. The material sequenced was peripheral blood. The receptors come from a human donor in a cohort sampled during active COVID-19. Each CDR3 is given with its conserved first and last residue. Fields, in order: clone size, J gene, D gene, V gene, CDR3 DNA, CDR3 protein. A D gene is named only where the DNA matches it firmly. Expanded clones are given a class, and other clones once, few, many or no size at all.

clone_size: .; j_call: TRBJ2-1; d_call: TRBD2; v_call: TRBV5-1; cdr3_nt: TGCGCCAGCAGCACTGGCGGGGGCTCCTACAATGAGCAGTTCTTC; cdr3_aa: CASSTGGGSYNEQFF
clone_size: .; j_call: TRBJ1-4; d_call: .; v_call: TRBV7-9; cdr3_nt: TGTGCCAGCAGCTTATCTTCTACTAATGAAAAACTGTTTTTT; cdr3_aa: CASSLSSTNEKLFF
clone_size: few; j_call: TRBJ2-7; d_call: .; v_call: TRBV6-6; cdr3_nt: TGTGCCAGCAGGGGACAAGCCCCTTACGAGCAGTACTTC; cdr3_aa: CASRGQAPYEQYF
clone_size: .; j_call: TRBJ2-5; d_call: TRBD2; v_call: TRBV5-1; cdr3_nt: TGCGCCAGCAGCTCCGGACTAGCGGGACAAGAGACCCAGTACTTC; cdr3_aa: CASSSGLAGQETQYF
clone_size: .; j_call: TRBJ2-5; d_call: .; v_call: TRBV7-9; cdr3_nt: TGTGCCAGCAGCTTATTGGCCTACCAAGAGACCCAGTACTTC; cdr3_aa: CASSLLAYQETQYF
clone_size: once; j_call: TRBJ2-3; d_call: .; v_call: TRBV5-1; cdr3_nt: TGCGCCAGCTGTTGGGGCGGGGCAACCCTCGGAGATACGCAGTATTTT; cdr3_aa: CASCWGGATLGDTQYF
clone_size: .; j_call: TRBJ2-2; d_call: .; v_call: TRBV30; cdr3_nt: TGTGCCTGGAGTGACCGGGCGGGGTTCACCGGGGAGCTGTTTTTT; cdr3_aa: CAWSDRAGFTGELFF
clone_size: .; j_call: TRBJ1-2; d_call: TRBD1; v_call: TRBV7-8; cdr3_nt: TGTGCCAGCAGACCCGACAGGGGAGGAGACAACACCTTC; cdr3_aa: CASRPDRGGDNTF
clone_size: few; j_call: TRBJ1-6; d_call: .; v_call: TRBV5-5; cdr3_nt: TGTGCCAGCAACCTTGACGCAGGGAATTCACCCCTCCACTTT; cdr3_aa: CASNLDAGNSPLHF
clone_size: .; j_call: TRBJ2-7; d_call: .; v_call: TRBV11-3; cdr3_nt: TGTGCCAGCAGCTTAGTATTCGGATACACAGGGGGGGGCTACGAGCAGTACTTC; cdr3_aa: CASSLVFGYTGGGYEQYF
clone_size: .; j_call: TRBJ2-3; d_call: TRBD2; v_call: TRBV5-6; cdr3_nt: TGTGCCAGCAGCTTGGCGAGCGGGGGGGATACGCAGTATTTT; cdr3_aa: CASSLASGGDTQYF
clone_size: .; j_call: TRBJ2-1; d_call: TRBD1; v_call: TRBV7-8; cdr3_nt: TGTGCCAGCAGCGAAGGGACAGTTCTTGAGCAGTTCTTC; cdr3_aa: CASSEGTVLEQFF
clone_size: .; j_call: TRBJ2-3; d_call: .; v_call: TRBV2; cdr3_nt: TGTGCCAGCAGATATATAACTAGCACAGATACGCAGTATTTT; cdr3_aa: CASRYITSTDTQYF
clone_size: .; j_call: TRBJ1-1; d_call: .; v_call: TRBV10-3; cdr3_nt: TGTGCCATCAGTGAGTATTCAGAAAACACTGAAGCTTTCTTT; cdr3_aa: CAISEYSENTEAFF
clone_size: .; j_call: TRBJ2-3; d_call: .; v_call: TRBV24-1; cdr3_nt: TGTGCCACCAGTGATTTCGGGGGCACAGATACGCAGTATTTT; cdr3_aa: CATSDFGGTDTQYF
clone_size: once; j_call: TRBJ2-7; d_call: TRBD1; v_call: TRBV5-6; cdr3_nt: TGTGCCAGCAGCCCCGTCCGGGACAGTCGGAAGCAGTACTTC; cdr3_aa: CASSPVRDSRKQYF
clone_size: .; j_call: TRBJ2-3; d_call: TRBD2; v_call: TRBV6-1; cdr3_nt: TGTGCCAGCAGTGCGCTAGCGGGGGCCTCTAGCACAGATACGCAGTATTTT; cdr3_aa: CASSALAGASSTDTQYF
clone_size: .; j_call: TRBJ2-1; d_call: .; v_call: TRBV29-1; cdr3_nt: TGCAGCGTTGAGTTGGGACACCATGTGGAGTTCTTC; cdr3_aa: CSVELGHHVEFF
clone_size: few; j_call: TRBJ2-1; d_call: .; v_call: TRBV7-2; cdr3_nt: TGTGCCAGCAGCTCCGCGACTGGGAATGAGCAGTTCTTC; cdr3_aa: CASSSATGNEQFF
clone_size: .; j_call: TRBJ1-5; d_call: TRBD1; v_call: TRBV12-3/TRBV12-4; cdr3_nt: TGTGCCAGCAGCGACAGGGGCAATCAGCCCCAGCATTTT; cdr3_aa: CASSDRGNQPQHF
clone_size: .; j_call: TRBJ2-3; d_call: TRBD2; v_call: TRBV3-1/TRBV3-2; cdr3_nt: TGTGCCAGCAGCCGAGGAACGGGACTAGCTGCAGATACGCAGTATTTT; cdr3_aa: CASSRGTGLAADTQYF
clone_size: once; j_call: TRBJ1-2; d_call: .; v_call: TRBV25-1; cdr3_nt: TGTGCCAGCAGTGGGTCCGGGTCCCATGGCTACACCTTC; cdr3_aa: CASSGSGSHGYTF
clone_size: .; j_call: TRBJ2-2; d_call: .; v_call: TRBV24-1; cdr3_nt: TGTGCCACCAGTGAAACAGGGTTTGCCGGGGAGCTGTTTTTT; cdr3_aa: CATSETGFAGELFF
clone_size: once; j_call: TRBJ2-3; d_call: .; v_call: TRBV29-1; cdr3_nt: TGCAGCGTAGTAAATCAGGGAGGCGATACGCAGTATTTT; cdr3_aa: CSVVNQGGDTQYF
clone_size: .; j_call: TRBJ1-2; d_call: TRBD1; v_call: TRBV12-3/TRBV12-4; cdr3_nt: TGTGCCAGCAGTCCGGGACAGGATCGGGGCTACACCTTC; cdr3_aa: CASSPGQDRGYTF
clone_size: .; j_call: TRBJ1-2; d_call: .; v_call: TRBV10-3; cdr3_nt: TGTGCCATCACGGGGGGAAGGGGAGCTAACTATGGCTACACCTTC; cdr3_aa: CAITGGRGANYGYTF
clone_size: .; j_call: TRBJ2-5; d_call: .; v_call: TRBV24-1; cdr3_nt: TGTGCCACCAGTGGGGGGGGCCGAGAGACCCAGTACTTC; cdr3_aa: CATSGGGRETQYF
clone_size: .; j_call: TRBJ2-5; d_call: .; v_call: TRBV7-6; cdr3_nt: TGTGCCAGCAGCTTAGTCCCCTCTCACCAAGAGACCCAGTACTTC; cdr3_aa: CASSLVPSHQETQYF
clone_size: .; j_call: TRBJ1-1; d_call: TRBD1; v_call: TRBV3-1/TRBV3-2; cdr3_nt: TGTGCCAGCAGCCCTGATAGGTGGACAGGGGTCACTGAAGCTTTCTTT; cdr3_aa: CASSPDRWTGVTEAFF
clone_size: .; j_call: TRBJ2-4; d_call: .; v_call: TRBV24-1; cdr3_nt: TGTGCCACCAGTGATTTTCACAGAAGGAACATTCAGTATTTC; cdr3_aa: CATSDFHRRNIQYF
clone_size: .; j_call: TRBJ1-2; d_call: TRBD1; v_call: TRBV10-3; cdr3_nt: TGTGCCATCAGTGGGAACACAGGGGACTATGGCTACACCTTC; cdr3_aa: CAISGNTGDYGYTF
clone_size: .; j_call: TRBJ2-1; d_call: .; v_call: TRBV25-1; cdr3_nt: TGTGCCAGCAGTGAAGAAGAAGGGGATGAGCAGTTCTTC; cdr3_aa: CASSEEEGDEQFF
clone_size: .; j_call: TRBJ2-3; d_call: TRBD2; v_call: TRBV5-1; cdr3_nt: TGCGCCAGCAGCTTTGCAACTAGCGCGAATACGCAGTATTTT; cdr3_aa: CASSFATSANTQYF
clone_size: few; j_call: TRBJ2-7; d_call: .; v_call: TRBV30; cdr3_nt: TGTGCCTGGAGCCCCCAGCGACAGTCCTACGAGCAGTACTTC; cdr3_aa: CAWSPQRQSYEQYF
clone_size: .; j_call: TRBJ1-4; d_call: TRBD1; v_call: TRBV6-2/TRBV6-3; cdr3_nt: TGTGCCAGCAGTGGACCGGGACAGGCCCGATTACCAACTAATGAAAAACTGTTTTTT; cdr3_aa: CASSGPGQARLPTNEKLFF
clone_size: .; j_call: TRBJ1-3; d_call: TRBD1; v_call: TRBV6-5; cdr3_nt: TGTGCCAGCAGGACACAGGGGCCTGGAAACACCATATATTTT; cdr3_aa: CASRTQGPGNTIYF
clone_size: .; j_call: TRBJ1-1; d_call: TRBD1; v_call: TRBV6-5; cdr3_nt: TGTGCCAGCAGTCATACAGGGGAGGCTGAAGCTTTCTTT; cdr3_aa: CASSHTGEAEAFF
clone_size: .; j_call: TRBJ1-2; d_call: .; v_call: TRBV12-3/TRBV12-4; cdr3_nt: TGTGCCAGCAGACTGCGGGAGTATGGCTACACCTTC; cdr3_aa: CASRLREYGYTF
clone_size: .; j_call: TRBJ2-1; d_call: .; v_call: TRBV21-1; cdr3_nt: TGTGCCAGCAGCGGGAAGGGTACGGGGGGCTCCTACAATGAGCAGTTCTTC; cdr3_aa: CASSGKGTGGSYNEQFF
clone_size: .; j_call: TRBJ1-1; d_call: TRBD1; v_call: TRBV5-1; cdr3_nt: TGCGCCAGCAGCTCCGAACTACAGGGGAGAGGGCTGGGGACTGAAGCTTTCTTT; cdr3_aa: CASSSELQGRGLGTEAFF
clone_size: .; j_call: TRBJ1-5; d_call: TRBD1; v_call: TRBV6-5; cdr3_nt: TGTGCCAGCAGTTACCCGCGGACAGGGAACAATCAGCCCCAGCATTTT; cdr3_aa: CASSYPRTGNNQPQHF
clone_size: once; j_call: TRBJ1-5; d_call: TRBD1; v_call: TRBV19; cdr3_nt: TGTGCCAGTAGTATGGGGACAGGTGGACAGCCCCAGCATTTT; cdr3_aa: CASSMGTGGQPQHF
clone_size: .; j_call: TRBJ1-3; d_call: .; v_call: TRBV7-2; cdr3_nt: TGTGCCAGCAGCTTAGTAGAGGGCTCTGGAAACACCATATATTTT; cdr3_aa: CASSLVEGSGNTIYF
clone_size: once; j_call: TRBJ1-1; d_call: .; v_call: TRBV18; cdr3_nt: TGTGCCAGCTCACCTCAGGAGGGTGAAGCTTTCTTT; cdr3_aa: CASSPQEGEAFF
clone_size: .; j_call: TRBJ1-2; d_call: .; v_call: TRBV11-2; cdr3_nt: TGTGCCAGCAGCTTTGGGGGGGCGTTGGGCTACACCTTC; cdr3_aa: CASSFGGALGYTF
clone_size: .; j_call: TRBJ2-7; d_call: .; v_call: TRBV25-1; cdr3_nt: TGTGCCAGCAGTGAATATCACTACGAGCAGTACTTC; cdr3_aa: CASSEYHYEQYF
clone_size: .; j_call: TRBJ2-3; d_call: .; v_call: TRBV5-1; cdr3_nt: TGCGCCAGCAGCTTGGAGGGGCGTGTCGGGACAGATACGCAGTATTTT; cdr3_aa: CASSLEGRVGTDTQYF
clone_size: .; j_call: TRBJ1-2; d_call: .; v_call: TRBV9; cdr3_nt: TGTGCCAGCAGCGGCGATTCTGGCTACACCTTC; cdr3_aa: CASSGDSGYTF
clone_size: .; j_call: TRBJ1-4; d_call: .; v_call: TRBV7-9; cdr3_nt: TGTGCCAGCAGCTTCCCTAGGGGAACGAATGAAAAACTGTTTTTT; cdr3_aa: CASSFPRGTNEKLFF
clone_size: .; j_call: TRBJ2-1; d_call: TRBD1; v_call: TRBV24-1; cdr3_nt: TGTGCCACCAGTGGACGACAGGGCTCCTACAATGAGCAGTTCTTC; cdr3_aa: CATSGRQGSYNEQFF